This T cell receptor beta chain comes out of a study of shared clonotypes between healthy human individuals. In the case of this clone: Its antigen is unknown.

Findings and limits, study-wide: Only a few donors were included, so the genetic and exposure-history diversity represented was limited.

The genomic DNA of each subset was split evenly across several immunoSEQ plates. The quantity of DNA used in unsorted PBMC replicate PCRs was 250 to 350 ng, corresponding to about 30,000 T cell genomes. As originally analysed: ImmunoSEQ output lacked quality scores and full-length reads, limiting matched filtering. TCRdb's copy holds only in-frame clones and misses some; the assay was immunoSEQ multiplex PCR. From that table come the V and J calls and clone size; the DNA was used to work out D and trimming. The data show some 500,000 clones, roughly three quarters seen once. The material sequenced was PBMCs. This sequence originates from a woman aged 40 to 55 in good health. Some clones in this sample may be carry-over from other donors' samples.

CDR3 nucleotide sequence: TGTGCCACCACAGGGGTTCGGGCCTACAATGAGCAGTTCTTC. This translates into CATTGVRAYNEQFF. The V call is TRBV28, the J call TRBJ2-1; 7 nucleotides align to TRBD1. CDR1 is MDHEN, CDR2 SYDVKM, per germline. The CDR3 loop spans 14 amino acids. V shed 10 bases and J 2 bases; nucleotides not matched to a gene: 8.